The TCR beta chain under discussion was sequenced for a study of T cell responses to AZD1222 COVID-19 vaccine. Regarding the study as a whole: Without day 14 samples, only post-peak T cell repertoires were studied.

Assay used: immunoSEQ multiplex PCR; TCRdb lists only in-frame clones, some missing. The data show some 88,000 clones, with 90% seen just once and about 5.4% held by the top ten. V dropped 5 bases and J dropped 6; count of bases not matched to a gene: 7. Germline CDR1 is SQVTM and CDR2 is ANQGSEA. The CDR3 is made up of 14 amino acids. On this clone: Its target is not known.

The starting material was peripheral blood, obtained 28 days after the second AZD1222 dose. The source of this sequence is an adult who received the AZD1222 COVID-19 vaccine. The chain links TRBV29-1 to TRBJ2-4, with 10 bases fitting TRBD2. CDR3 nucleotides: TGCAGCGTTCAATCTAGCGGGGGAGGAAACATTCAGTACTTC. It translates to CSVQSSGGGNIQYF.